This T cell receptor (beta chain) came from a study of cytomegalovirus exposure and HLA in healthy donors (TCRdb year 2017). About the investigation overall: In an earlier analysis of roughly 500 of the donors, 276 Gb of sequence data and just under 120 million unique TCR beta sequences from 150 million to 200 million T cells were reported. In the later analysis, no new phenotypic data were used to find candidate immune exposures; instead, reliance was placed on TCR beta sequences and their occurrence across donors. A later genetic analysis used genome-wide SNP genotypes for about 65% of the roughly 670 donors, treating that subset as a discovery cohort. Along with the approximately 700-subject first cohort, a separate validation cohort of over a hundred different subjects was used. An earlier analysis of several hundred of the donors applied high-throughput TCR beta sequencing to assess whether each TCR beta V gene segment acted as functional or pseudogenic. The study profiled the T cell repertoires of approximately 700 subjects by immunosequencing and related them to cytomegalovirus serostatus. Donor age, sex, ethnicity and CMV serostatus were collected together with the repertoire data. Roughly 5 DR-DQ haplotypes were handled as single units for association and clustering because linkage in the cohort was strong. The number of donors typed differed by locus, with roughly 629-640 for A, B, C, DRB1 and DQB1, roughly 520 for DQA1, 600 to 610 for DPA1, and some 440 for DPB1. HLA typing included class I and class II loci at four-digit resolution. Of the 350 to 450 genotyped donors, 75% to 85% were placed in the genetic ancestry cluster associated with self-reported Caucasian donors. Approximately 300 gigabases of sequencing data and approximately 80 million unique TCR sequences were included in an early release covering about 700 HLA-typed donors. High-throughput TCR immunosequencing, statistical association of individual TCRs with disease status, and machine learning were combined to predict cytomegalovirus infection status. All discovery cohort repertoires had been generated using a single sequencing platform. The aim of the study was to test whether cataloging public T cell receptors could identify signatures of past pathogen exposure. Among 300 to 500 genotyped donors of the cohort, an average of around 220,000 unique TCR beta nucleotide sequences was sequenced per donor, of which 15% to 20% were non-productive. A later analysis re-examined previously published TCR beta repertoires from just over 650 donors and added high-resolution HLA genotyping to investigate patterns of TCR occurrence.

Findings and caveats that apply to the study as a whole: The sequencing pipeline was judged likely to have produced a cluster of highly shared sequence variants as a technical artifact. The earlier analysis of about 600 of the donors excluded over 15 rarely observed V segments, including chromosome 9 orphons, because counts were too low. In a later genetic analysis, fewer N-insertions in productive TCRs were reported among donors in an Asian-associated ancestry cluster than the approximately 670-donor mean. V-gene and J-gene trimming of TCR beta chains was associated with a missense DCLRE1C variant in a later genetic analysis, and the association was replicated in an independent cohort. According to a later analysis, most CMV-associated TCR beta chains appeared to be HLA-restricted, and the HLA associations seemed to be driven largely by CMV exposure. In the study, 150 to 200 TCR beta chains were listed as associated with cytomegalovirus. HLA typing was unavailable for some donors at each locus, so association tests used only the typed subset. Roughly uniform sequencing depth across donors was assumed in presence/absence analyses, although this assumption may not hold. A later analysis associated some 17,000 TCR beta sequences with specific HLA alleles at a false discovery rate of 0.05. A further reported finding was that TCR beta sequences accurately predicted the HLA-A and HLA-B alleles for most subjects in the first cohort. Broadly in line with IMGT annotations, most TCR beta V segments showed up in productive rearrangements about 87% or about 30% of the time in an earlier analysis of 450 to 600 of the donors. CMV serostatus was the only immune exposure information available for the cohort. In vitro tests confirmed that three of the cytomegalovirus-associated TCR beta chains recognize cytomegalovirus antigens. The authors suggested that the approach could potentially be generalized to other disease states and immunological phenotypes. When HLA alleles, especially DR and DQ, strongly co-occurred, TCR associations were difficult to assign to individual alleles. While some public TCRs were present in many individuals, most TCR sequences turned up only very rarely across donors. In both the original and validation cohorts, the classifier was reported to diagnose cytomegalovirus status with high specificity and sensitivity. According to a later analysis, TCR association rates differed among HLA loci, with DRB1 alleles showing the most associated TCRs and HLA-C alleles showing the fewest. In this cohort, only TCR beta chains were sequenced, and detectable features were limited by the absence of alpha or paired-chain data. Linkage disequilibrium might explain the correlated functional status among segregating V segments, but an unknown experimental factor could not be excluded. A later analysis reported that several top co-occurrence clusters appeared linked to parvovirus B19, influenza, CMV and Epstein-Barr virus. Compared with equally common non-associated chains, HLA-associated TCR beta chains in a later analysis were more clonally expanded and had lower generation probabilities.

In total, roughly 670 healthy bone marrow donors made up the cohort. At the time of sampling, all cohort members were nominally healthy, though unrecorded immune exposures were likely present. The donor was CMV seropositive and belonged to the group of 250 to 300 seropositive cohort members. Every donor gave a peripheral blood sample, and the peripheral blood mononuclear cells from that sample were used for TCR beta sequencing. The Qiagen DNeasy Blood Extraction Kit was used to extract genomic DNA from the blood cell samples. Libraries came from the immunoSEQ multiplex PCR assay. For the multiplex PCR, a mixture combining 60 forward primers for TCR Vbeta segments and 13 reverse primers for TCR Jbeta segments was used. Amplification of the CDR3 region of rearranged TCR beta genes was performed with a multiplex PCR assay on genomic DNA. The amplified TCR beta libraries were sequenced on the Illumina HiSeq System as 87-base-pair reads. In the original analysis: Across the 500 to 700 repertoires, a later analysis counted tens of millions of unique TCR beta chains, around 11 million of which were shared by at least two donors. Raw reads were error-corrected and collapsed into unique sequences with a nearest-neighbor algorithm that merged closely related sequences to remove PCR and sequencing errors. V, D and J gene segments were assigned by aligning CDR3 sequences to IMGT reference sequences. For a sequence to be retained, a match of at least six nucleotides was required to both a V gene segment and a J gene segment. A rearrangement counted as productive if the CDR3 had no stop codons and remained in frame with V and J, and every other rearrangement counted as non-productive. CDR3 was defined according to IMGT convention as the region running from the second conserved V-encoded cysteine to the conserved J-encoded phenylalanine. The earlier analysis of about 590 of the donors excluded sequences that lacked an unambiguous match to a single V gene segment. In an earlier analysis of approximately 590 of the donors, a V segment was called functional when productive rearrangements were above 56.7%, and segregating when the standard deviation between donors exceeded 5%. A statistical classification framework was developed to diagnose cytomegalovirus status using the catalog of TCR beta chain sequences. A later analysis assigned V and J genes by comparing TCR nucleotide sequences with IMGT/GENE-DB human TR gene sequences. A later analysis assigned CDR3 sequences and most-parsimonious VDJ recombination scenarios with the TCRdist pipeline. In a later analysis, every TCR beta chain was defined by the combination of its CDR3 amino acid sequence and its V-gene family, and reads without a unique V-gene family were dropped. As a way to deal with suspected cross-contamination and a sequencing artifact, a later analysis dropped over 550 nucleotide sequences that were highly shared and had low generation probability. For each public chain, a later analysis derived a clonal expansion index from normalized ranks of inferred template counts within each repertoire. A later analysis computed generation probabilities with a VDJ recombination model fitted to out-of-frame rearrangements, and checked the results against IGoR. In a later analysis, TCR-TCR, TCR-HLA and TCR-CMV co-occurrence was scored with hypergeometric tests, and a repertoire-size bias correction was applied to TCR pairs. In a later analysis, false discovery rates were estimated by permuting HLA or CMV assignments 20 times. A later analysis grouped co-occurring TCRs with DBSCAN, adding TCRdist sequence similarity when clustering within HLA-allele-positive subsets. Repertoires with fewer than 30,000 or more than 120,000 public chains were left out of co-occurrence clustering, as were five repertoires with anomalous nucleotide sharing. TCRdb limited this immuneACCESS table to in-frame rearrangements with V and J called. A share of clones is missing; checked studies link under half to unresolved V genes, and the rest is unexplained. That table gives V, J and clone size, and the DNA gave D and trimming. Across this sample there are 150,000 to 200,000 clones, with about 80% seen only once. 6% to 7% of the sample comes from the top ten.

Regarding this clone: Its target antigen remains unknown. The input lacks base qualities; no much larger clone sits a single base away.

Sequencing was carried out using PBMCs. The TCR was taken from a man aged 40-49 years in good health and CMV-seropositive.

The nucleotides are TGTGCCAGCAGCTCCCGACCCGAGACTTGGAAAAAACTGTTTTTT. This yields the protein CASSSRPETWKKLFF. The rearranged chain carries TRBV7-2 and TRBJ1-4; the D gene assignment is ambiguous. CDR1 and CDR2 are read off the germline V gene as SGHTA and FQGNSA. Trimming takes 4 bases from V and 9 bases from J, and the germline ends sit 18 bases apart. The CDR3 covers 15 residues, taking in both the cysteine and the phenylalanine. The sequence is cut down to CDR3 DNA, 45 bases in frame from base 1.